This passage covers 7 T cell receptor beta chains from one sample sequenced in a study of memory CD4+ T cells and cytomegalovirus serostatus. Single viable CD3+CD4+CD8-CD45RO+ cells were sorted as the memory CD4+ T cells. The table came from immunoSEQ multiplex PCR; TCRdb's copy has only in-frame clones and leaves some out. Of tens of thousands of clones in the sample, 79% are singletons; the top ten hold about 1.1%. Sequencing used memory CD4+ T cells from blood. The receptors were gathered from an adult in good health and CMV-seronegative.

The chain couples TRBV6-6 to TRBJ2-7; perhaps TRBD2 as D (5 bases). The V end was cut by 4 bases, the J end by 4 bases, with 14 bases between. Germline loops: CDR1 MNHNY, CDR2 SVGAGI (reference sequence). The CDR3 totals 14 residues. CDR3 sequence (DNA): TGTGCCAGCAGTTTAGAGGGAGCATGGTACGAGCAGTACTTC. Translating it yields CASSLEGAWYEQYF.

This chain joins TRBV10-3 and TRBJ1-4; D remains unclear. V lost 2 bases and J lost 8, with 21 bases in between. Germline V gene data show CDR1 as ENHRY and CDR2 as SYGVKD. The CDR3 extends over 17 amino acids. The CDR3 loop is CAISEVAISFLREKLFF. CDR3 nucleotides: TGTGCCATCAGTGAGGTGGCGATCTCATTCCTAAGGGAAAAACTGTTTTTT.

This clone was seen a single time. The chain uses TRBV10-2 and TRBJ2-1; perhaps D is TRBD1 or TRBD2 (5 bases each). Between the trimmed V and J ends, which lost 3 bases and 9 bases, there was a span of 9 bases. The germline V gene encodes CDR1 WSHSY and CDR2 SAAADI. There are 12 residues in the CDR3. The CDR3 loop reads CASSDRGFEQFF. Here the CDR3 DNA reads TGCGCCAGCAGTGATCGGGGCTTTGAGCAGTTCTTC.

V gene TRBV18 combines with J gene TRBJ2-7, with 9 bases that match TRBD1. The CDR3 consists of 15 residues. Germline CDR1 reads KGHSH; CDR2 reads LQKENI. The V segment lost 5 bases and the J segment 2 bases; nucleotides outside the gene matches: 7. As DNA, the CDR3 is TGTGCCAGCTCAGCTGGACAGGGGTTTGCCTACGAGCAGTACTTC. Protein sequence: CASSAGQGFAYEQYF.

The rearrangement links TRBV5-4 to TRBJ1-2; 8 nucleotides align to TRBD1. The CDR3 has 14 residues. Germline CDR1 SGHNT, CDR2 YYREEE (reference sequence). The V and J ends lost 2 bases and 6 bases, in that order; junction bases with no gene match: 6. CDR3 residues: CASSLDRGEDGYTF. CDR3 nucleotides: TGTGCCAGCAGCTTAGACAGGGGAGAAGATGGCTACACCTTC.

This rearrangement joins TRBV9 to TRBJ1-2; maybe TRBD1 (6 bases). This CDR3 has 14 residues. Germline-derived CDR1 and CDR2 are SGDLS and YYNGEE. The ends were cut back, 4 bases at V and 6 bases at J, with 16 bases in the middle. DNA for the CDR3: TGTGCCAGCAGCCCCGGAGGGGGTGGTCATGGCTACACCTTC. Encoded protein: CASSPGGGGHGYTF.

The CDR3 loop is CSVVRDHTGELFF. CDR3 DNA: TGCAGCGTTGTGAGGGATCACACCGGGGAGCTGTTTTTT. The chain is built from TRBV29-1 and TRBJ2-2; maybe TRBD2 (5 bases). CDR3 size: 13 residues. In germline, CDR1 is SQVTM, CDR2 ANQGSEA. Trimming shortened V by 4 bases and J by 3 bases, and 9 bases separated the two germline ends.